These T cell receptor beta chains were read from a single sample in a study of radiation and T cells in renal cell carcinoma. Produced via immunoSEQ multiplex PCR; TCRdb's table is partial and in-frame only. The sample holds 120,000 to 150,000 clones; about 86% are singletons and the top ten take less than 20%. Here the sequenced sample was blood, taken from a patient whose treatment included radiotherapy and nephrectomy. Receptor source: a woman aged 45-65 years with renal cell carcinoma. CDR3s include the opening cysteine and the closing phenylalanine or tryptophan. A D gene is named only where the DNA matches it firmly. Size tells how often a clone was seen (once, few, many) or the class of an expanded clone, and some rows leave it out.

length,size,V,D,J,DNA,CDR3
15,NA,TRBV27,TRBD1,TRBJ2-7,TGTGCCAGCAGTTCTCGGACAGGGGACCCCTACGAGCAGTACTTC,CASSSRTGDPYEQYF
12,NA,TRBV5-4,NA,TRBJ1-1,TGTGCCAGCAGCCCTGGGGGGTTCGGTACTTTCTTT,CASSPGGFGTFF
14,NA,TRBV28,NA,TRBJ1-1,TGTGCCAGCAGTTTCCGAACCGGAGGGCAGTGGGTTTTCTTT,CASSFRTGGQWVFF
16,once,TRBV5-6,TRBD1,TRBJ1-1,TGTGCCAGCAGCTTACTTCGGGACAGGGAGGCCACTGAAGCTTTCTTT,CASSLLRDREATEAFF
14,NA,TRBV5-4,TRBD1,TRBJ2-5,TGTGCCAGCAGCCTCGGACAGGGGATGGAGACCCAGTACTTC,CASSLGQGMETQYF
14,NA,TRBV7-9,NA,TRBJ2-7,TGTGCCAGCAGCTTTGGGCAGGACTCCTACGAGCAGTACTTC,CASSFGQDSYEQYF
16,NA,TRBV5-6,NA,TRBJ1-5,TGTGCCAGCAGCTTGTGGGGGAACTTGGGCAATCAGCCCCAGCATTTT,CASSLWGNLGNQPQHF
14,NA,TRBV4-3,NA,TRBJ2-5,TGCGCCAGCAGCCAAGAAGCTGTAGCAGAGACCCAGTACTTC,CASSQEAVAETQYF
15,NA,TRBV28,TRBD1,TRBJ1-5,TGTGCCAGCAGTTCAGGGGGCCCTAGCAATCAGCCCCAGCATTTT,CASSSGGPSNQPQHF
14,NA,TRBV4-3,TRBD1,TRBJ1-1,TGCGCCAGCAGCCACGGACAGGGGAACACTGAAGCTTTCTTT,CASSHGQGNTEAFF
14,NA,TRBV28,TRBD1,TRBJ2-7,TGTGCCAGCAAAGCGGGACAGGGGGCGAGGGAGCAGTACTTC,CASKAGQGAREQYF
14,NA,TRBV6-5,TRBD2,TRBJ2-5,TGTGCCAGCAGCTACGAGCGGGGGGAAGAGACCCAGTACTTC,CASSYERGEETQYF
12,few,TRBV18,NA,TRBJ2-2,TGTGCCAGCTCACCACTCCGACGGGAGCTGTTTTTT,CASSPLRRELFF
15,NA,TRBV4-1,NA,TRBJ2-1,TGCGCCAGCAGGCCGTATGTGGCGGGTAACAATGAGCAGTTCTTC,CASRPYVAGNNEQFF
14,NA,TRBV16,NA,TRBJ1-1,TGTGCCAGCAGCCCGCTAGAGGGGAACACTGAAGCTTTCTTT,CASSPLEGNTEAFF
15,NA,TRBV7-2,NA,TRBJ2-7,TGTGCCAGCAGCTTAGAGAGACAAGGTCTCTACGAGCAGTACTTC,CASSLERQGLYEQYF
16,NA,TRBV19,NA,TRBJ1-3,TGTGCCAGTAGTATAGCCGGGACCGACTCTGGAAACACCATATATTTT,CASSIAGTDSGNTIYF
15,once,TRBV2,NA,TRBJ2-6,TGTGCCAGCAGTGATGGCGCCTCTGGGGCCAACGTCCTGACTTTC,CASSDGASGANVLTF
14,once,TRBV6-6,TRBD2,TRBJ2-7,TGTGCCAGCACGACCGGGACTAGCTCCTACGAGCAGTACTTC,CASTTGTSSYEQYF
13,NA,TRBV28,TRBD1,TRBJ1-1,TGTGCCAGCATACCTCCAGGGGGCACTGAAGCTTTCTTT,CASIPPGGTEAFF
15,NA,TRBV5-8,NA,TRBJ2-3,TGTGCCAGCAGCTTGGGAACAGGGACCACAGATACGCAGTATTTT,CASSLGTGTTDTQYF
13,NA,TRBV5-1,NA,TRBJ2-1,TGCGCCAGCAGAAACACTGCTGGCAATGAGCAGTTCTTC,CASRNTAGNEQFF
15,NA,TRBV28,TRBD1,TRBJ2-4,TGTGCCAGCAGTCTCCGGACAGGGGTTTTAAACATTCAGTACTTC,CASSLRTGVLNIQYF
12,NA,TRBV4-3,NA,TRBJ2-3,TGCGCCAGCAGCCAAGGTTCAACTACGCAGTATTTT,CASSQGSTTQYF
14,NA,TRBV14,NA,TRBJ1-5,TGTGCCAGCAGCCAAGGGGTCGGCAATCAGCCCCAGCATTTT,CASSQGVGNQPQHF
11,NA,TRBV9,NA,TRBJ2-5,TGTGCCAGCAGCGTAGAAGAGACCCAGTACTTC,CASSVEETQYF
13,NA,TRBV4-3,TRBD1,TRBJ1-4,TGCGCCAGCAGCCTCACTTCAGGGGGTGAACTGTTTTTT,CASSLTSGGELFF
16,NA,TRBV5-1,NA,TRBJ2-2,TGCGCCAGCAGCTCGCGTAGTGGGGTTGACACCGGGGAGCTGTTTTTT,CASSSRSGVDTGELFF
14,once,TRBV5-1,TRBD1,TRBJ2-5,TGCGCCAGCAGCTCAGGGGACAGCCAAGAGACCCAGTACTTC,CASSSGDSQETQYF
16,NA,TRBV19,NA,TRBJ1-1,TGTGCCAGTAGTACCCCACCGGGACATATAAACACTGAAGCTTTCTTT,CASSTPPGHINTEAFF
13,NA,TRBV7-2,NA,TRBJ1-4,TGTGCCAGCAGCTTTGACCCCTCCGAAAAACTGTTTTTT,CASSFDPSEKLFF
14,NA,TRBV19,NA,TRBJ2-5,TGTGCCAGTAGTATACCAGGGCCCCAAGAGACCCAGTACTTC,CASSIPGPQETQYF
11,medium-sized,TRBV4-3,NA,TRBJ1-2,TGCGCCAGCAGCCGAGATCGGGGCTACACCTTC,CASSRDRGYTF
14,NA,TRBV19,NA,TRBJ1-1,TGTGCCAGTAGTATAGCCCCCGAGAACACTGAAGCTTTCTTT,CASSIAPENTEAFF
13,NA,TRBV5-1,NA,TRBJ1-2,TGCGCCAGCAGCTTGGGGCAGGCTCCTGGCTACACCTTC,CASSLGQAPGYTF
12,NA,TRBV19,NA,TRBJ1-5,TGTGCCAGTAGTATCGGGGGTCAGCCCCAGCATTTT,CASSIGGQPQHF